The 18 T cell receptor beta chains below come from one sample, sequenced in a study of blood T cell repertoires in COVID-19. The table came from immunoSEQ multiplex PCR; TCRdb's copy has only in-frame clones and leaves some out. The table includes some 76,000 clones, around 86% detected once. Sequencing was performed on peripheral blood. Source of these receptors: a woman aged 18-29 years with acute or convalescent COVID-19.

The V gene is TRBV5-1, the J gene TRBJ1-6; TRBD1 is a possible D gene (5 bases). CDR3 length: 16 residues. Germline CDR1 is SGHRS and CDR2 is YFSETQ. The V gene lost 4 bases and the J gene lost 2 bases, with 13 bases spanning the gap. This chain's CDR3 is CASSLGRSTYNSPLHF. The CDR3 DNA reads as TGCGCCAGCAGCCTGGGACGGAGCACCTATAATTCACCCCTCCACTTT.

The CDR3 DNA is TGTGCCAGCAGCTTAGGCATTACAGGCGGGGGCACAGATACGCAGTATTTT. It codes for CASSLGITGGGTDTQYF. This chain connects TRBV7-2 to TRBJ2-3, with D possibly matching TRBD2 (6 bases). Germline lookup yields CDR1 SGHTA and CDR2 FQGNSA. V was clipped by 1 base and J by 1 base, with 15 bases between them. The CDR3 runs 17 residues.

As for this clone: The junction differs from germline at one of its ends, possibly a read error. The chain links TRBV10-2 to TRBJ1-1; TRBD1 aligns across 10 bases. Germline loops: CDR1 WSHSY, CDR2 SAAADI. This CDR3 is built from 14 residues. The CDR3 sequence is CASIPDRGNAEAFF. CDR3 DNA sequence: TGCGCCAGCATCCCGGACAGGGGGAACGCTGAAGCTTTCTTT.

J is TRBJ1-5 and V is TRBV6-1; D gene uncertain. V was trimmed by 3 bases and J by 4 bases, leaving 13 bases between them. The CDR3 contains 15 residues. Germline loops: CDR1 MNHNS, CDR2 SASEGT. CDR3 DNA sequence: TGTGCCAGCAGTGACCTGAGGACGGGGAATCAGCCCCAGCATTTT. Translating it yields CASSDLRTGNQPQHF.

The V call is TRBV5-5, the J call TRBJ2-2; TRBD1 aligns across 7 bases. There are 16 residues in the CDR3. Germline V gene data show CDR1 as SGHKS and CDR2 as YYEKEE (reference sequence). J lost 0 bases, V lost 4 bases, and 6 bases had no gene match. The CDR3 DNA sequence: TGTGCCAGCAGCCCATGGACAGGCGCGAACACCGGGGAGCTGTTTTTT. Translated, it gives CASSPWTGANTGELFF.

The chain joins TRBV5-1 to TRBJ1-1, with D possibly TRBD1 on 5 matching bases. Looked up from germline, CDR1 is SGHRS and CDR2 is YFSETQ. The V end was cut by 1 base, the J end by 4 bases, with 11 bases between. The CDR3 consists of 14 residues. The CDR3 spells CASSLRREGTEAFF. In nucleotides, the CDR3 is TGCGCCAGCAGCTTGCGCAGGGAGGGCACTGAAGCTTTCTTT.

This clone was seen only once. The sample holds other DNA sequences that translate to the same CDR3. For the CDR3, the DNA is TGTGCCAGCTCACCGGGACTAGCGGGGGGTGACGAGCAGTACTTC. Its protein product is CASSPGLAGGDEQYF. The chain has TRBV18 and TRBJ2-7, with 15 nucleotides matching TRBD2. The CDR3 spans 15 residues. CDR1 is KGHSH and CDR2 is LQKENI in the germline V gene. V shed 3 bases and J 5 bases; nucleotides not matched to a gene: 2.

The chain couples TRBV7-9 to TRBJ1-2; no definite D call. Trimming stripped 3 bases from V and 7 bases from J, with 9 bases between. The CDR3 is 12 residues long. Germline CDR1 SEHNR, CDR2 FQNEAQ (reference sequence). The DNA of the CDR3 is TGTGCCAGCAGCTTTGCGGGCTCTGGCTACACCTTC. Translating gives CASSFAGSGYTF.

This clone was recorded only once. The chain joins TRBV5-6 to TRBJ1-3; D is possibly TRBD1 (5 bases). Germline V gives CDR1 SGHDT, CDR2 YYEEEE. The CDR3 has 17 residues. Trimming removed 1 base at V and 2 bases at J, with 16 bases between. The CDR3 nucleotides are TGTGCCAGCAGCTTGCGAACAGGTTTACCCCCTGGAAACACCATATATTTT. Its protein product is CASSLRTGLPPGNTIYF.

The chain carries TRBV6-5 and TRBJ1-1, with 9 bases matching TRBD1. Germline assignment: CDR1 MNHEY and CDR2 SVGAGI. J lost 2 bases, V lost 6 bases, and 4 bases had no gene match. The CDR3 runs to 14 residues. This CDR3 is CASSTDRGNTEAFF. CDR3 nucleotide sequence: TGTGCCAGCAGCACGGACAGGGGAAACACTGAAGCTTTCTTT.

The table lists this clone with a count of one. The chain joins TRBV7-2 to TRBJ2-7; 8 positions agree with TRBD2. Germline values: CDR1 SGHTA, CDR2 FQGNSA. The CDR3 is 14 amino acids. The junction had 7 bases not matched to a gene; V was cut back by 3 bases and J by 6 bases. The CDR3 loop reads CASSFLAGPSEQYF. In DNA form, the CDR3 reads TGTGCCAGCAGCTTCCTAGCGGGCCCCAGCGAGCAGTACTTC.

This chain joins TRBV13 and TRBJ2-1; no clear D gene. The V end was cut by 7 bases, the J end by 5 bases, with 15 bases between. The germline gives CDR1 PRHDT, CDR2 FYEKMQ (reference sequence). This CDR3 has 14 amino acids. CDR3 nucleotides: TGTGCCAGCACAATGTGGGCAGTGAACAATGAGCAGTTCTTC. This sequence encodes CASTMWAVNNEQFF.

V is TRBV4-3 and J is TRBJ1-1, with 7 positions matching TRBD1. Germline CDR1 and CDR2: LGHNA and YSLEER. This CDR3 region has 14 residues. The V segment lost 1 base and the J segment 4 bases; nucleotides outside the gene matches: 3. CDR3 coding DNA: TGCGCCAGCAGCCAAGGCAGGGGGACCACTGAAGCTTTCTTT. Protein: CASSQGRGTTEAFF.

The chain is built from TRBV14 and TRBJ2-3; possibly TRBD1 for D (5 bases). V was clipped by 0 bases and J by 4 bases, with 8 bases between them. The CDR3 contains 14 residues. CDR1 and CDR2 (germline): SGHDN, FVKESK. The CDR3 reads CASSQDLGADTQYF. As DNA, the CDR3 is TGTGCCAGCAGCCAAGATCTAGGGGCAGATACGCAGTATTTT. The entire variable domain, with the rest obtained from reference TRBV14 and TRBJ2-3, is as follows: EAGVTQFPSHSVIEKGQTVTLRCDPISGHDNLYWYRRVMGKEIKFLLHFVKESKQDESGMPNNRFLAERTGGTYSTLKVQPAELEDSGVYFCASSQDLGADTQYFGPGTRLTVL.

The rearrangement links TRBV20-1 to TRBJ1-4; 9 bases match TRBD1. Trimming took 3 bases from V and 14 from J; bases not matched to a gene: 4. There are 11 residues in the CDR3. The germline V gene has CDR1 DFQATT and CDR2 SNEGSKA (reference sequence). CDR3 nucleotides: TGCAGTGCTAGGGAAGGACAGGGGCTGTTTTTT. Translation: CSAREGQGLFF.

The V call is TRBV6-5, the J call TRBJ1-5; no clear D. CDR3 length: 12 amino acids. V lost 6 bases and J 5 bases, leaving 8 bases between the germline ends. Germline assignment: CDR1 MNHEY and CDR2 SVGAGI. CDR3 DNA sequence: TGTGCCAGCAGCAACTCGGATCAGCCCCAGCATTTT. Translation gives CASSNSDQPQHF.

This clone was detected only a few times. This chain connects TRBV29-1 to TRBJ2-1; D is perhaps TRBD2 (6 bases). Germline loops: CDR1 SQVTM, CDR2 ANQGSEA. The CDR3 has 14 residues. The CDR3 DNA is TGCAGTTTGATCACCAACCGGGAACCGGAGGGGCAGTTCTTC. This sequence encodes CSLITNREPEGQFF.

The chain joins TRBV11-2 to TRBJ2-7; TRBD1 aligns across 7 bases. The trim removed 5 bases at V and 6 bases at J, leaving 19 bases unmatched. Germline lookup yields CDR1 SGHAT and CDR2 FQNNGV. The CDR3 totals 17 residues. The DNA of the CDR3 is TGTGCCAGCAGCCCCGGGGCAGAGGGGGCGCTTGAGGGCGAGCAGTACTTC. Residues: CASSPGAEGALEGEQYF. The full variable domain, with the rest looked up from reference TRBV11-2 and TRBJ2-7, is EAGVAQSPRYKIIEKRQSVAFWCNPISGHATLYWYQQILGQGPKLLIQFQNNGVVDDSQLPKDRFSAERLKGVDSTLKIQPAKLEDSAVYLCASSPGAEGALEGEQYFGPGTRLTVT.